The 27 T cell receptor beta chains listed next were all sequenced from one sample in a study of CD8 T cells in ankylosing spondylitis. Each CDR3 protein gets one entry after TCRdb re-called the 5' RACE reads with MiXCR. This repertoire shows about 320,000 distinct CDR3 sequences, 9.5% to 13% found once; its top ten account for around 10%. Material: blood, either unsorted or a sorted T cell fraction (not recorded which). These receptors were obtained from a female donor with ankylosing spondylitis or in good health (not recorded which).

This clonotype was counted many times. CDR3 bases: TGTGCCAGCAGCTTAGCGTCGACCGACTATGGCTACACCTTC. Encoded protein: CASSLASTDYGYTF. The V gene is TRBV7-2, the J gene TRBJ1-2, with D unclear. The CDR3 sequence is 14 residues long. Deletions cut 0 bases from V and 3 bases from J, with 8 bases between. CDR1 and CDR2 (germline): SGHTA, FQGNSA.

This clonotype was detected only a few times. The genes are TRBV5-1 and TRBJ1-1; 8 bases line up with TRBD1. The CDR3 runs to 14 residues. Germline lookup yields CDR1 SGHRS and CDR2 YFSETQ. J lost 4 bases, V lost 5 bases, and 7 bases had no gene match. CDR3 in amino acids: CASRRTGSVTEAFF. The CDR3 nucleotides are TGCGCCAGCAGACGGACAGGGAGCGTCACTGAAGCTTTCTTT. The whole variable domain, filled in from reference TRBV5-1 and TRBJ1-1, reads KAGVTQTPRYLIKTRGQQVTLSCSPISGHRSVSWYQQTPGQGLQFLFEYFSETQRNKGNFPGRFSGRQFSNSRSEMNVSTLELGDSALYLCASRRTGSVTEAFFGQGTRLTVV.

There are many counts of this clonotype. The rearrangement uses TRBV27 and TRBJ1-1; D is uncertain. With 3 bases removed from V and 2 bases from J, the gap between germline ends came to 13 bases. Germline values: CDR1 MNHEY, CDR2 SMNVEV (reference sequence). There are 15 residues in the CDR3. CDR3 nucleotide sequence: TGTGCCAGCAGTTTGGTGGGTCGGACTAACACTGAAGCTTTCTTT. It codes for CASSLVGRTNTEAFF.

This clonotype was seen a few times. The V and J genes are TRBV20-1 and TRBJ1-5, with 8 bases matching TRBD1. CDR1 is DFQATT and CDR2 is SNEGSKA in the germline V gene (reference sequence). This CDR3 has 16 residues. V lost 4 bases and J lost 6; bases outside the gene matches: 14. The CDR3 is CSAKRTGLGRTQPQHF. CDR3 coding DNA: TGCAGTGCTAAACGGACAGGGTTAGGGCGAACTCAGCCCCAGCATTTT.

This clonotype appeared many times. A junction end diverges from the germline sequence, so it may reflect a read error. The V call is TRBV30, the J call TRBJ2-3, with unresolved D. From germline, CDR1 is GTSNPN and CDR2 SVGIG (reference sequence). There are 10 residues in the CDR3. DNA of the CDR3: TGTGCCTGGACCTCCGGGTCCACGCATTTT. The encoded protein is CAWTSGSTHF.

A word on this clonotype: A much larger clone lies a single base off, so this may be a read error. The rearrangement joins TRBV12-3 or TRBV12-4 to TRBJ2-5; D is uncertain. The CDR3 runs 13 residues. CDR3 residues: CASSQKHQDTQYF. DNA of the CDR3: TGTGCCAGCAGTCAAAAGCACCAAGACACCCAGTACTTC.

This clonotype was observed a handful of times. V gene TRBV5-1 combines with J gene TRBJ2-3; possibly TRBD2 for D (5 bases). Germline CDR1 is SGHRS and CDR2 is YFSETQ. CDR3 length: 17 amino acids. V lost 4 bases, J lost 2 bases, and 20 bases lay in between. The CDR3: CASSAVPLAGYTDTQYF. The DNA of the CDR3 is TGCGCCAGCAGCGCCGTCCCACTTGCGGGCTACACAGATACGCAGTATTTT.

Ten or more counts support this clonotype. The chain couples TRBV5-1 to TRBJ1-2; perhaps TRBD1 as D (5 bases). Germline CDR1 SGHRS, CDR2 YFSETQ. V lost 0 bases to trimming and J lost 3 bases, with 15 bases between them. The CDR3 runs 16 residues. The CDR3 sequence is CASSLGLGAIDYGYTF. The CDR3 DNA reads TGCGCCAGCAGCTTGGGTTTAGGGGCAATCGACTATGGCTACACCTTC.

This clonotype was counted ten times or more. The V call is TRBV10-3, the J call TRBJ2-3; D is ambiguous. The CDR3 consists of 15 residues. Deletions cut 0 bases from V and 2 bases from J, with 9 bases between. CDR1 and CDR2 (germline): ENHRY, SYGVKD. The CDR3 nucleotides are TGTGCCATCAGTGAGTCTGCGGCTTCCACAGATACGCAGTATTTT. Encoded protein: CAISESAASTDTQYF.

This clonotype was seen ten or more times. The chain is built from TRBV5-5 and TRBJ2-7, with D tentatively TRBD1 (6 bases). This CDR3 contains 14 residues. CDR1 and CDR2 from the germline V gene are SGHKS and YYEKEE (reference sequence). Trimming took off 4 bases at V and 7 bases at J, with 18 bases between the two ends. The CDR3 protein is CASSQGKGLLEQYF. CDR3 DNA: TGTGCCAGCAGCCAGGGGAAAGGTTTGTTAGAGCAGTACTTC.

The V gene is TRBV27, the J gene TRBJ2-1; D is undetermined. The V gene's germline CDR1 is MNHEY and CDR2 SMNVEV (reference sequence). This CDR3 has 16 amino acids. Trimming removed 4 bases from V and 0 bases from J, with 13 bases in between. Written as DNA, the CDR3 is TGTGCCAGCAGTTCCTTAGAAGGCAGCTCCTACAATGAGCAGTTCTTC. Protein: CASSSLEGSSYNEQFF.

This chain joins TRBV30 and TRBJ1-5; D remains ambiguous. The V end was cut by 0 bases, the J end by 3 bases, with 15 bases between. Germline CDR1 GTSNPN, CDR2 SVGIG (reference sequence). The CDR3 is made up of 16 amino acids. CDR3 in DNA: TGTGCCTGGAGTGTACGGCTATCCTTCCACAATCAGCCCCAGCATTTT. Protein sequence: CAWSVRLSFHNQPQHF.

There are many counts of this clonotype. The rearrangement uses TRBV4-2 and TRBJ2-1, with 8 positions matching TRBD1. The CDR3 loop spans 18 amino acids. Germline values: CDR1 LGHNA, CDR2 YNFKEQ. The ends lost 4 bases at V and 5 bases at J; junction bases unmatched: 16. CDR3 sequence reads: CASSPRFMDRVTNNEQFF. In nucleotides, the CDR3 is TGTGCCAGCAGCCCCCGTTTTATGGACAGGGTCACCAACAATGAGCAGTTCTTC.

This clonotype has more than one count but fewer than ten. This chain links TRBV10-3 with TRBJ1-2; TRBD1 agrees at 7 bases. CDR1 is ENHRY, CDR2 SYGVKD, per germline. This CDR3 has 14 residues. The ends lost 4 bases at V and 0 bases at J; junction bases unmatched: 2. Here the CDR3 DNA reads TGTGCCATCAGTGCGACAGGGACTAACTATGGCTACACCTTC. Its protein is CAISATGTNYGYTF.

Ten or more counts support this clonotype. V usage is TRBV20-1 and J usage is TRBJ2-2; no clear D gene. V lost 0 bases and J 3 bases, leaving 11 bases between the germline ends. The CDR3 is 15 amino acids. In germline, CDR1 is DFQATT, CDR2 SNEGSKA (reference sequence). In DNA, the CDR3 is TGCAGTGCTAGAGATGTGTCTACCTACACCGGGGAGCTGTTTTTT. This codes for CSARDVSTYTGELFF.

This clonotype was seen at least ten times. In nucleotides, the CDR3 is TGCAGCGTTGGGACAGGGGTACGTGAAAAACTGTTTTTT. Its translation is CSVGTGVREKLFF. The chain employs TRBV29-1 and TRBJ1-4, with TRBD1 identical over 9 bases. This CDR3 has 13 amino acids. J gave up 7 bases and V 4 bases, and 4 bases lay outside the gene matches. The V gene's germline CDR1 is SQVTM and CDR2 ANQGSEA. Together with reference TRBV29-1 and TRBJ1-4, the CDR3 gives the full variable domain: SAVISQKPSRDICQRGTSLTIQCQVDSQVTMMFWYRQQPGQSLTLIATANQGSEATYESGFVIDKFPISRPNLTFSTLTVSNMSPEDSSIYLCSVGTGVREKLFFGSGTQLSVL.

The sample holds a few counts of this clonotype. This chain joins TRBV4-3 and TRBJ2-3; D ambiguous. V lost 5 bases and J lost 2, with 11 bases in between. CDR1 LGHNA and CDR2 YSLEER come from the germline V gene. The CDR3 is 14 amino acids. CDR3 region: CASSSPGPTDTQYF. Here the CDR3 DNA reads TGCGCCAGCAGCTCCCCGGGCCCCACAGATACGCAGTATTTT.

This clonotype appeared a few times. V gene TRBV3-1 combines with J gene TRBJ2-1, with a weak D call TRBD1 (6 bases). Germline V gives CDR1 LGHDT, CDR2 YNNKEL (reference sequence). The CDR3 extends over 14 amino acids. Deletions cut 4 bases from V and 8 bases from J, with 15 bases between. The CDR3 DNA reads TGTGCCAGCAGCCTTCAACAGGGATCGGATGAGCAGTTCTTC. Translation gives CASSLQQGSDEQFF.

This clonotype was found a few times. The V gene is TRBV19, the J gene TRBJ1-1; D not resolved. CDR3 length: 15 residues. In germline, CDR1 is LNHDA, CDR2 SQIVND (reference sequence). Trimming took 1 base from V and 1 from J, leaving 10 bases between them. Written as DNA, the CDR3 is TGTGCCAGTAGTATAGCCACTTCACAGAACACTGAAGCTTTCTTT. Translation: CASSIATSQNTEAFF.

This clonotype was detected only a few times. The V call is TRBV5-5, the J call TRBJ2-7; D gene uncertain. The length of the CDR3 is 13 residues. V gave up 3 bases and J gave up 6 bases, with 13 bases separating them. CDR1 and CDR2 from the germline V gene are SGHKS and YYEKEE (reference sequence). Here the CDR3 DNA reads TGTGCCAGCAGCTCATCTAGGGTTGGCGAGCAGTACTTC. Amino acid sequence: CASSSSRVGEQYF.

Ten or more counts support this clonotype. The rearrangement uses TRBV20-1 and TRBJ2-4; D unclear. Germline-derived CDR1 and CDR2 are DFQATT and SNEGSKA (reference sequence). The CDR3 runs 15 residues. V was pared by 0 bases and J by 11 bases, with 20 bases between. The CDR3 is CSARESPVGANVQYF. In DNA, the CDR3 is TGCAGTGCTAGAGAGTCCCCGGTGGGTGCCAACGTTCAGTACTTC.

This clonotype was recorded at least ten times. The gene calls are TRBV20-1 and TRBJ2-7; TRBD1 is a possible D gene (5 bases). The ends were cut back, 8 bases at V and 5 bases at J, with 16 bases in the middle. CDR1 DFQATT and CDR2 SNEGSKA come from the germline V gene (reference sequence). The CDR3 sequence is 12 residues long. The CDR3 DNA sequence: TGCAGTCGCCGGACAACTGACCACGAGCAGTACTTC. Protein product: CSRRTTDHEQYF.

This clonotype was seen many times. The chain uses TRBV20-1 and TRBJ2-3, with D perhaps matching TRBD2 (6 bases). The CDR3 totals 15 residues. Germline CDR1 DFQATT, CDR2 SNEGSKA (reference sequence). Trimming shortened V by 5 bases and J by 6 bases, and 21 bases separated the two germline ends. The CDR3: CSADLLAVVPDTQYF. The CDR3 DNA reads TGCAGTGCTGACCTCTTAGCGGTGGTCCCGGATACGCAGTATTTT.

V is TRBV2 and J is TRBJ1-2; the D gene is possibly TRBD1 (6 bases). Germline values: CDR1 SNHLY, CDR2 FYNNEI. V was pared by 5 bases and J by 4 bases, with 14 bases between. The CDR3 runs to 14 residues. CDR3: CASSLDRNTYGYTF. CDR3 in DNA: TGTGCCAGCAGTCTTGACAGGAACACCTATGGCTACACCTTC. The full variable domain, in which reference TRBV2 and TRBJ1-2 provide the parts outside the CDR3, is EPEVTQTPSHQVTQMGQEVILRCVPISNHLYFYWYRQILGQKVEFLVSFYNNEISEKSEIFDDQFSVERPDGSNFTLKIRSTKLEDSAMYFCASSLDRNTYGYTFGSGTRLTVV.

This clonotype was observed many times. The chain links TRBV20-1 to TRBJ2-1; D remains unclear. The ends were cut back, 6 bases at V and 9 bases at J, with 12 bases in the middle. Germline-derived CDR1 and CDR2 are DFQATT and SNEGSKA (reference sequence). This CDR3 has 11 residues. DNA for the CDR3: TGCAGTGCAATCCTAGGGCGTGAGCAGTTCTTC. Translated, it gives CSAILGREQFF.

In this sample, this clonotype turned up a few times. The rearrangement uses TRBV7-2 and TRBJ2-2; 11 bases match TRBD2. CDR3 length: 14 residues. Germline V gene sequence: CDR1 SGHTA, CDR2 FQGNSA. V was clipped by 3 bases and J by 8 bases; unmatched bases: 2. The CDR3 loop is CASSLGLAVGELFF. Here the CDR3 DNA reads TGTGCCAGCAGCTTGGGACTAGCGGTGGGGGAGCTGTTTTTT.

A few counts support this clonotype. V is TRBV7-9 and J is TRBJ2-5, with 11 bases identical to TRBD1. V dropped 0 bases and J dropped 4; count of bases not matched to a gene: 1. Germline lookup yields CDR1 SEHNR and CDR2 FQNEAQ (reference sequence). The CDR3 totals 15 residues. For the CDR3, the DNA is TGTGCCAGCAGCTTAGCGGGACAGGGGGGAGAGACCCAGTACTTC. It is translated as CASSLAGQGGETQYF.